This paragraph covers one T cell receptor (beta chain) sequence. This CDR3 spans 14 amino acids. Germline assignment: CDR1 MNHEY and CDR2 SMNVEV (reference sequence). Trimming stripped 3 bases from V and 3 bases from J, with 9 bases between. Measured with immunoSEQ multiplex PCR; TCRdb has only the in-frame clones, and not every one. The table shows tens of thousands of clones, with around four fifths occurring only once. This entry belongs to a study of OX40 agonist ivuxolimab in advanced cancers. This clonotype was sampled from an adult with an advanced solid tumor such as melanoma, head and neck, liver or kidney cancer. The sequences come from CD4+ or CD8+ T cells sorted from blood, collected in a trial of the OX40 agonist ivuxolimab. The V and J genes are TRBV27 and TRBJ1-5; the D gene is possibly TRBD1 (5 bases). CDR3 nucleotides: TGTGCCAGCAGTTTCGGGGGTGTCAATCAGCCCCAGCATTTT. Its translation: CASSFGGVNQPQHF.